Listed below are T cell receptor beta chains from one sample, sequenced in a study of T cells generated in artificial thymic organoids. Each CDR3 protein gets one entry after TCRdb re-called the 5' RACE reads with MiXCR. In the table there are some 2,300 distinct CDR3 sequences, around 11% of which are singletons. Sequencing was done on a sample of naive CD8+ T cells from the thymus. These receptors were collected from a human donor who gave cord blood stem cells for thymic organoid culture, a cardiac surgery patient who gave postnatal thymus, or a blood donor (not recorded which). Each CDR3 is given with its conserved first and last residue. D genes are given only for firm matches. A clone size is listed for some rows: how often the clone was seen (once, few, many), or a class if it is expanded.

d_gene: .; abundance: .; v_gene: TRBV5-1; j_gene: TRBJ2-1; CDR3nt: TGCGCCAGCAGCTTGGGTTCGGGGTCCAATGAGCAGTTCTTC; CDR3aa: CASSLGSGSNEQFF
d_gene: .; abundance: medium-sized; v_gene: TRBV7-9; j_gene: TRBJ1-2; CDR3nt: TGTGCCAGCAGCTTAGGAGGTAATCGGAATGGCTACACCTTC; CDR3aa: CASSLGGNRNGYTF
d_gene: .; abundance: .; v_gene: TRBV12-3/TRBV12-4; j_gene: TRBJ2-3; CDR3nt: TGTGCCAGCATAGCGGCCGGGCAGTATTTT; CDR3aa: CASIAAGQYF
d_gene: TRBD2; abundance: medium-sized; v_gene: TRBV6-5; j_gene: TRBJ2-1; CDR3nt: TGTGCCAGCAGTTACGAGCGGGAGTTCTCCTACAATGAGCAGTTCTTC; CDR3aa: CASSYEREFSYNEQFF
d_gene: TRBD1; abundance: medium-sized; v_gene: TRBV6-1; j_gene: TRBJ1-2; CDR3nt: TGTGCCAGCAGTGAAGGAGACGACAGGGGCGGCTACACCTTC; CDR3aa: CASSEGDDRGGYTF
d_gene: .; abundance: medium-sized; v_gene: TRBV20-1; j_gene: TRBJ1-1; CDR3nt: TGCAGTGCTGAAGTCCACACTGAAGCTTTCTTT; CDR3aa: CSAEVHTEAFF
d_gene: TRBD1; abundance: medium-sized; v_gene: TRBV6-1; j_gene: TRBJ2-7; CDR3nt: TGTGCCAGCAGCGACGGGACAGGGTGGGAGCAGTACTTC; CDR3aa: CASSDGTGWEQYF
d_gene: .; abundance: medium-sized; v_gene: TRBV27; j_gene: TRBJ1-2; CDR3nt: TGTGCCAGCAGAAACGGGAACGGCTACACCTTC; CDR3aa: CASRNGNGYTF
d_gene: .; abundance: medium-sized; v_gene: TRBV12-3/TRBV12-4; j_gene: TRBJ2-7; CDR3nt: TGTGCCAGCAGTTTCTTCTCCTCCTACGAGCAGTACTTC; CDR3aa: CASSFFSSYEQYF
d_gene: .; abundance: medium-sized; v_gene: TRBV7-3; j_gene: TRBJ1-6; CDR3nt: TGTGCCAGCGTTCAGGTCACCCTCCACTTT; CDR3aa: CASVQVTLHF
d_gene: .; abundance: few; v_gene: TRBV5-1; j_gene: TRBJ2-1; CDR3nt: TGCGCCAGCAGCTTGGCGGGGACCAATGAGCAGTTCTTC; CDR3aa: CASSLAGTNEQFF
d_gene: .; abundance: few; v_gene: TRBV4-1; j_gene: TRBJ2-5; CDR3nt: TGCGCCAGCAGCCAGGGGACCGGGACGGGGGCAGGTGAGACCCAGTACTTC; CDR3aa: CASSQGTGTGAGETQYF
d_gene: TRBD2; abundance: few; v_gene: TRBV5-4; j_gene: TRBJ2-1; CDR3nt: TGTGCCAGCAGCTTGGGGGGGACTAGCGCTGATGAGCAGTTCTTC; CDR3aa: CASSLGGTSADEQFF
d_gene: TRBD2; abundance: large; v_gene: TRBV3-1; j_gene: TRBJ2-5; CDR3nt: TGTGCCAGCAGCCAAGATGGGACTAGTAAGGAGACCCAGTACTTC; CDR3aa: CASSQDGTSKETQYF
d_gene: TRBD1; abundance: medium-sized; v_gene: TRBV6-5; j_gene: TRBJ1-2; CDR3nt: TGTGCCAGCAGTTACTCCGGGACAGGGGGCGACGGCTACACCTTC; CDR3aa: CASSYSGTGGDGYTF
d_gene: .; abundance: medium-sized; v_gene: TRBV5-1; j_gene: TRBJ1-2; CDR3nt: TGCGCCAGCAGCTCTTTTTGGGGCCCCTATGGCTACACCTTC; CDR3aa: CASSSFWGPYGYTF
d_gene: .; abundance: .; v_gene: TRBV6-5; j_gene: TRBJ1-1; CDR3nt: TGTGCCAGCAGCCCGGGGTACATTACTGAAGCTTTCTTT; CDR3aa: CASSPGYITEAFF
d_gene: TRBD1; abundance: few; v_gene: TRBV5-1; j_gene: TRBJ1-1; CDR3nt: TGCGCCAGCAGCCTGGACAGGGGGATGAACACTGAAGCTTTCTTT; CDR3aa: CASSLDRGMNTEAFF
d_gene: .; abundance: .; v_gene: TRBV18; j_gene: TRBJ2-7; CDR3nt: TGTGCCAGCTCACCCGGGTCCGGCTACGAGCAGTACTTC; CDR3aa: CASSPGSGYEQYF
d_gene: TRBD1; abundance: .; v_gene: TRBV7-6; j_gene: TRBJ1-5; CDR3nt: TGTGCCAGCAGTCCGGACAGGGGTTTTGGCAATCAGCCCCAGCATTTT; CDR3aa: CASSPDRGFGNQPQHF
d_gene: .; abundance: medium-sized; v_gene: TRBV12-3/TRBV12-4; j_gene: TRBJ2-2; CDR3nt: TGTGCCAGCAGTTTGGGCAGGAACACCGGGGAGCTGTTTTTT; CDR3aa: CASSLGRNTGELFF
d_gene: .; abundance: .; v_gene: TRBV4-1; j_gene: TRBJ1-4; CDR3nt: TGCGCCAGCAGCCAAGTGCCCAAGGCGGGGAAACTGTTTTTT; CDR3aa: CASSQVPKAGKLFF
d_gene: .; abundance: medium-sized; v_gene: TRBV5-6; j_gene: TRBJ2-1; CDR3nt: TGTGCCAGCAGCTTGGTCGGGGGCTCCTACAATGAGCAGTTCTTC; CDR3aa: CASSLVGGSYNEQFF
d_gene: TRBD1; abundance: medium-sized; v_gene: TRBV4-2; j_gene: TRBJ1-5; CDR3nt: TGTGCCAGCAGCCTAGGACAGGGAGAAACCCAGCCCCAGCATTTT; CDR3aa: CASSLGQGETQPQHF
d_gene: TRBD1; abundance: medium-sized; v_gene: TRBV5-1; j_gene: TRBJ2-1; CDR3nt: TGCGCCAGCAGCCCGGGACAGGGCTTTTACAATGAGCAGTTCTTC; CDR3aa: CASSPGQGFYNEQFF
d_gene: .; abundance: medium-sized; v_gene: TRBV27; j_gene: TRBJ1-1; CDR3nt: TGTGCCAGCAGCTCTGGACTGGCGGAAGCTTTCTTT; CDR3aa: CASSSGLAEAFF
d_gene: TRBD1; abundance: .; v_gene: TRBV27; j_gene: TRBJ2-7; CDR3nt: TGTGCCAGCAGTCCCTGGACAGGCTCCGAGCAGTACTTC; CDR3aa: CASSPWTGSEQYF
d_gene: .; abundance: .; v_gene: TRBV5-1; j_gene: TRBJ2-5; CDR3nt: TGCGCCAGCAGCTTGGCGCTGGAAGAGACCCAGTACTTC; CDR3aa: CASSLALEETQYF
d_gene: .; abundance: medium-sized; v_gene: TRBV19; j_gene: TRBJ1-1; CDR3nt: TGTGCCAGTAGTGCGCCGGACTCCGACCCCAACACTGAAGCTTTCTTT; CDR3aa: CASSAPDSDPNTEAFF
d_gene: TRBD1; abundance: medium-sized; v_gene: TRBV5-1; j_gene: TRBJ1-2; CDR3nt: TGCGCCAGCACGCCAGGGACAGCCGACCCGACTAACTATGGCTACACCTTC; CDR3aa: CASTPGTADPTNYGYTF
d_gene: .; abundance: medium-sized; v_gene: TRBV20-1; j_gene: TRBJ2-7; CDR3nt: TGCAGTGCTAGTGACTGGGACACCCAAGCGTACTACGAGCAGTACTTC; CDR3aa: CSASDWDTQAYYEQYF